This TCR beta chain is from a study of regulatory T cells in long-lasting Graves disease. Findings and limits, study-wide: Shared public clonotypes totalled around 2,900 in persistent patients, compared with 966 in new patients.

Specified time point: newly diagnosed GD, antithyroid drugs for less than 3 months. PBMCs provided the RNA from which the TCR library was made. iRepertoire HTBI primers and Arm-PCR of CDR3 regions built TCR beta libraries. TCRdb reprocessed the multiplex PCR reads with MiXCR, giving one entry per CDR3 protein. Counted here are approximately 230,000 distinct CDR3 sequences, around 16% occurring once; the ten biggest clones make up approximately 20%. This clonotype has ten or more counts. Its antigen is currently unknown. CDR1 is DFQATT, CDR2 SNEGSKA, per germline (reference sequence). V was trimmed by 0 bases and J by 8 bases, leaving 16 bases between them. The CDR3 sequence is 15 residues long.

The specimen comprised peripheral blood mononuclear cells (PBMCs), sampled at new diagnosis, from a patient treated with antithyroid drugs. V is TRBV20-1 and J is TRBJ1-4; D gene ambiguous. This receptor was identified in a female donor with Graves disease. CDR3 sequence reads: CSARDPRVPIEKLFF. In nucleotides, the CDR3 is TGCAGTGCTAGAGATCCAAGGGTTCCGATCGAAAAACTGTTTTTT.